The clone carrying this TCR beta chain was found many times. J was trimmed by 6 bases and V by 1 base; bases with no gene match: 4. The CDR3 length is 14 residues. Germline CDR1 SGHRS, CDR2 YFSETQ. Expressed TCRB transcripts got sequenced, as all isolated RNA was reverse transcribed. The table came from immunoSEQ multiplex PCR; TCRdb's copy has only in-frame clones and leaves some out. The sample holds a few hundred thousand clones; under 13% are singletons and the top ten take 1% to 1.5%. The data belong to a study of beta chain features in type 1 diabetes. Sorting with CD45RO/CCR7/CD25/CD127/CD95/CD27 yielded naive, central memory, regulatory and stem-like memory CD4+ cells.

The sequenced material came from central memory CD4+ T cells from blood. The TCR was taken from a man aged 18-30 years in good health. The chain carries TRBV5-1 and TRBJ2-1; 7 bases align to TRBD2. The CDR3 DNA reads TGCGCCAGCAGCTTGACAGCGGGGCTCAATGAGCAGTTCTTC. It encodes CASSLTAGLNEQFF.